The entry below describes one T cell receptor (beta chain). The antigen remains unidentified. The TCR library protocol was used to attach unique molecular identifiers. These identifiers were attached to individual cDNA molecules. TCRdb passed the 5' RACE reads through MiXCR, listing each CDR3 protein once. The sample consists of over 80,000 distinct CDR3 sequences, roughly 12% of them appearing once. The CDR3 contains 18 residues. The germline gives CDR1 WNHNN, CDR2 SYGVQD (reference sequence). V lost 2 bases to trimming and J lost 0 bases, with 17 bases between them. These data are taken from a study of early T cells in non-severe SARS-CoV-2 infection. Looking at the study overall: Bulk RNA taken from unsorted whole blood was sequenced, leaving chains unpaired. Study-level findings and limits: Sequences matched to VDJdb favored anti-spike CD8 responses, while private and CD4 specificities were missed.

This chain uses TRBV10-1 with TRBJ2-1; no definite D call. The input for sequencing was whole blood, taken at baseline. This clonotype was obtained from an adult who was a healthcare worker with PCR-confirmed SARS-CoV-2 infection or an uninfected control (not recorded which). The CDR3 region is CASSEKDTIPSSYNEQFF. The CDR3, as DNA: TGCGCCAGCAGTGAGAAGGATACGATCCCAAGCTCCTACAATGAGCAGTTCTTC.